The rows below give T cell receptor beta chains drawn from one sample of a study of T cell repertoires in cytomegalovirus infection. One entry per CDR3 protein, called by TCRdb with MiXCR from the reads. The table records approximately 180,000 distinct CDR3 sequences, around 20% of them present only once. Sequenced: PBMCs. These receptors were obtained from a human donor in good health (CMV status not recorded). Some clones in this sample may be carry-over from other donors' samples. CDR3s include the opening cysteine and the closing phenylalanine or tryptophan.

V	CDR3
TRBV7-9	CASSLLGQRSYNEQFF
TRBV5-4	CASSLADRGRLSTEAFF
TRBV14	CASSQSDSPLHF
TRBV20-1	CSATSTHSYNSPLHF
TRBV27	CASSFLGSGIGDEQFF
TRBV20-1	CSARGQGGPEQYF
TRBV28	CASSFSVLGNTIYF
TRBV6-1	CASRRGPYLEGELFF
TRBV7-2	CASSLVVNEKLFF
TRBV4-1	CASSHGASGGPSSYNEQFF
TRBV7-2	CASSLGVTYGYTF
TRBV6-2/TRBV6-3	CASSYSGRETDTQYF
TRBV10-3	CAIGEGGNEQFF
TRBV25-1	CASSGPRQGTEAFF
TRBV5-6	CASSQDRGSKKTQYF
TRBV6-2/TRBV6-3	CASSDPGQKTDTQYF
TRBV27	CASKSAGTEAFF
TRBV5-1	CASSQGQGALNYGYTF
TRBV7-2	CASSFGTGGYEQYF
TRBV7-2	CASSLDKSSYEQYF
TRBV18	CASSLGTSGNNEQYF
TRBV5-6	CASRLSGALVKNIQYF
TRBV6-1	CASTSGTPRDTQYF
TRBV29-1	CSASTDTWGYTF
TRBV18	CASSPSGQGPNTEAFF
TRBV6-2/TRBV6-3	CASSRPGATNEKLFF
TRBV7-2	CASSQETFFMNTEAFF
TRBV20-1	CSARDPRVLFNNEQFF